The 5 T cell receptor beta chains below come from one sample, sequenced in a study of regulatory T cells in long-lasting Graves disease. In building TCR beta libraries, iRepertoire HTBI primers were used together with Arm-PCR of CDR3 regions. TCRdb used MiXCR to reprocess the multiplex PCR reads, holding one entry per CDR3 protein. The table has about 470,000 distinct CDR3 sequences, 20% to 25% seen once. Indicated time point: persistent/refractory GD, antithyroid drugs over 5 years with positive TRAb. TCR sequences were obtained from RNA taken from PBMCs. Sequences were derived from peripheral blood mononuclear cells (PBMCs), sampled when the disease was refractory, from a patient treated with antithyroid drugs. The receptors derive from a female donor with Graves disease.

In DNA form, the CDR3 reads TGCAGCGTTGAGAGGGGCCCCTACAATGAGCAGTTCTTC. Amino acid sequence: CSVERGPYNEQFF. The J gene is TRBJ2-1, the V gene TRBV29-1; either TRBD1 or TRBD2 may fit D (5 bases each). The CDR3 is 13 residues long. Between the trimmed V and J ends, which lost 3 bases and 2 bases, there was a span of 8 bases. Germline CDR1 and CDR2: SQVTM and ANQGSEA.

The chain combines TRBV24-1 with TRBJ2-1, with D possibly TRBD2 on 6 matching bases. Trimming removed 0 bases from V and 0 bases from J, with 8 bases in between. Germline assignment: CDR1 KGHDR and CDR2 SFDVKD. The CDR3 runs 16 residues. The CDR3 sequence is CATSDLGGNSYNEQFF. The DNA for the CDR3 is TGTGCCACCAGTGATTTGGGGGGGAACTCCTACAATGAGCAGTTCTTC.

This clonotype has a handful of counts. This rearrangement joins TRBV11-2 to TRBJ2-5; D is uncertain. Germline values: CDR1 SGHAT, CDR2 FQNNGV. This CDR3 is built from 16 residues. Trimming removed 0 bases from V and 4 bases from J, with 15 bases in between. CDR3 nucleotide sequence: TGTGCCAGCAGCTTAGAATTACCGGGTGCCGGAGAGACCCAGTACTTC. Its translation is CASSLELPGAGETQYF.

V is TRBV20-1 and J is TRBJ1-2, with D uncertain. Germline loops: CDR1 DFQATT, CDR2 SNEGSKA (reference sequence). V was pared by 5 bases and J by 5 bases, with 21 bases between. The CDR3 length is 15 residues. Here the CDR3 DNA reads TGCAGTGCTCGCCCGGAAGGACGGATGTGGTATGGCTACACCTTC. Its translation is CSARPEGRMWYGYTF.

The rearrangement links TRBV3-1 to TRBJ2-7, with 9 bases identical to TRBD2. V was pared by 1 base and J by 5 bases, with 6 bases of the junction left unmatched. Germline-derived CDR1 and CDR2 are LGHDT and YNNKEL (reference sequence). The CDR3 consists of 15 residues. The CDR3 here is CASSQVASGIHEQYF. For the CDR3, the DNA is TGTGCCAGCAGCCAAGTGGCTAGCGGGATCCACGAGCAGTACTTC.